This TCR beta chain is from a study of regulatory T cells in long-lasting Graves disease. Study-wide results and limits: Lower TCR diversity was seen in persistent Graves' patients than in newly diagnosed ones.

This clonotype was counted ten times or more. Its antigen is unknown. The sample's time point: persistent/refractory GD, antithyroid drugs over 5 years with positive TRAb. RNA extracted from PBMCs served as the sequencing template. From each patient, around 8.9 milliliters of peripheral blood was drawn and collected into an EDTA anticoagulant tube. Combining iRepertoire HTBI primers with Arm-PCR of CDR3 regions, the authors built TCR beta libraries. TCRdb passed the multiplex PCR reads through MiXCR, listing each CDR3 protein once. The data show 400,000 to 450,000 distinct CDR3 sequences, about 20% seen once. The length of the CDR3 is 15 residues. The ends lost 6 bases at V and 7 bases at J; junction bases unmatched: 8. Germline CDR1 is SNHLY and CDR2 is FYNNEI.

J is TRBJ2-2 and V is TRBV2; 10 positions agree with TRBD2. The sample in question was peripheral blood mononuclear cells (PBMCs), obtained when the disease was refractory, from a patient treated with antithyroid drugs. The sequence derives from a female donor with Graves disease. The CDR3 here is CASRSASGRIGELFF. In nucleotides, the CDR3 is TGTGCCAGCAGATCGGCTAGCGGGAGAATCGGGGAGCTGTTTTTT.